This T cell receptor beta chain was identified during a study of cytomegalovirus exposure and HLA in healthy donors. The V and J ends lost 0 bases and 1 base respectively, with 6 bases between them. CDR1 is SGHRS, CDR2 YFSETQ, per germline. CDR3 length: 14 residues. Primers included in the PCR were 60 Vbeta and 13 Jbeta primers. The method was immunoSEQ multiplex PCR; TCRdb's version includes in-frame clones alone and lacks a portion of them. Among under 200,000 clones listed, about 80% were seen once. Sequencing was done on a sample of PBMCs. The rearrangement links TRBV5-1 to TRBJ2-3, with a weak D call TRBD2 (6 bases). The receptor's source is a woman aged 45-59 years in good health and CMV-seropositive. The CDR3 sequence: CASSLASGTDTQYF. The CDR3, as DNA: TGCGCCAGCAGCTTGGCTAGCGGCACAGATACGCAGTATTTT.